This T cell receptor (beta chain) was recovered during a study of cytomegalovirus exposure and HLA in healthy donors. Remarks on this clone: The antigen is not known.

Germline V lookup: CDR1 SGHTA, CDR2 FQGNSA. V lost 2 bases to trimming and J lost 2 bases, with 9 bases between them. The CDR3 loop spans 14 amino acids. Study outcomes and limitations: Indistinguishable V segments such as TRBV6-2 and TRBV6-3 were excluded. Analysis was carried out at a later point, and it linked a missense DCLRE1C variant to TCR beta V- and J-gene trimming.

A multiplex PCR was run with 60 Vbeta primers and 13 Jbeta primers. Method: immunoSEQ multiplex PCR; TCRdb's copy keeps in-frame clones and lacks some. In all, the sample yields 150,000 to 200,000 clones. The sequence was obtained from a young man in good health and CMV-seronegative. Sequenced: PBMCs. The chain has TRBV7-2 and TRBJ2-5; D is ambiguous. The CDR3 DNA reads TGTGCCAGCAGCTTATTCGTGCTACAAGAGACCCAGTACTTC. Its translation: CASSLFVLQETQYF. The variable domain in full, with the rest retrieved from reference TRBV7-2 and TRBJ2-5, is GAGVSQSPSNKVTEKGKDVELRCDPISGHTALYWYRQSLGQGLEFLIYFQGNSAPDKSGLPSDRFSAERTGGSVSTLTIQRTQQEDSAVYLCASSLFVLQETQYFGPGTRLLVL.